This T cell receptor (beta chain) was identified in a study of CD8+CD57+ T cells in acquired aplastic anemia. The TCR beta profiling, which covered VDJ combination and CDR3 sequence, was carried out using genomic DNA as the template. TCRdb re-called the reads with MiXCR, one entry per CDR3 protein. The sample has some 140,000 distinct CDR3 sequences, approximately 52% seen once; the top ten hold around 12%. It was patients with CD8+CD57+ cell expansion by flow cytometry who were chosen for sequencing. This clonotype was observed a single time. V dropped 1 base and J dropped 6 bases, with 5 bases sitting between them. Germline CDR1 is LGHNA and CDR2 is YSLEER. The CDR3 extends over 12 amino acids.

The chain has TRBV4-3 and TRBJ2-3; no clear D gene. Sequencing was carried out using sorted CD4+, CD8+, or CD8+CD57+ T cells (not recorded which) from PBMCs. This TCR was recovered from a human donor with aplastic anemia. CDR3: CASSQAMDTQYF. The CDR3 DNA sequence: TGCGCCAGCAGCCAAGCAATGGATACGCAGTATTTT.